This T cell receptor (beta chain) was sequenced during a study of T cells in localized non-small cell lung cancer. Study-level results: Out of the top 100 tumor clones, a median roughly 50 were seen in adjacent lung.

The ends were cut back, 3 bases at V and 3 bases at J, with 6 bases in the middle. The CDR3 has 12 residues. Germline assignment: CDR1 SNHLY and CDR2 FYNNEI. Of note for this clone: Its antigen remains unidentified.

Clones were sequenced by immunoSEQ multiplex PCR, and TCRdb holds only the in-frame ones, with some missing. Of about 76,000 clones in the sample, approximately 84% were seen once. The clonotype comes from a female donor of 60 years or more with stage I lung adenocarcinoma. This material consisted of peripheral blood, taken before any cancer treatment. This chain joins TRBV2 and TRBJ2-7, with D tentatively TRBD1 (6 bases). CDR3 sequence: CASSDRGYEQYF. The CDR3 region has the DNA TGTGCCAGCAGTGACAGGGGCTACGAGCAGTACTTC.